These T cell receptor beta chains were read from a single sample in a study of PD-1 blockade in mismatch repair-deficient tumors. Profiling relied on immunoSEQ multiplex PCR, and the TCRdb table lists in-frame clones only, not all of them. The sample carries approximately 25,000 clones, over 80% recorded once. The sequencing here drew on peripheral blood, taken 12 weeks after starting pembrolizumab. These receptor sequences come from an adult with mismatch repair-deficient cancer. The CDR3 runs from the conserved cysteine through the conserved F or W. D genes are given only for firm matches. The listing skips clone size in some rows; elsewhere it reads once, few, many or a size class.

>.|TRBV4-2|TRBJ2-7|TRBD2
TGTGCCAGCAGCCAAGATGGCGATAGCGGGAGGCCGCAGTACTTC
CASSQDGDSGRPQYF
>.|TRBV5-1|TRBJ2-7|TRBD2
TGCGCCAGCAGCTTTGGACTAGCGGGAGGTTTTGGCGAGCAGTACTTC
CASSFGLAGGFGEQYF
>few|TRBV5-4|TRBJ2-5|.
TGTGCCAGCAGCTTGGGGGGGACACGAGAGACCCAGTACTTC
CASSLGGTRETQYF
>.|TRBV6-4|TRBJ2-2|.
TGTGCCAGCAGTGAGGGGGCCACCGGGGAGCTGTTTTTT
CASSEGATGELFF
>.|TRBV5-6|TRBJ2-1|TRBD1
TGTGCCAGCAGCTACTCCGGGACAGCCAACAATGAGCAGTTCTTC
CASSYSGTANNEQFF
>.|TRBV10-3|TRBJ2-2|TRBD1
TGTGCCATCAGTGACCGGGACAGGGGGCCAGGGGAGCTGTTTTTT
CAISDRDRGPGELFF
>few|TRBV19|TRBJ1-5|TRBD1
TGTGCCAGTAGACGAGACCGGACAGGACGTAGCAATCAGCCCCAGCATTTT
CASRRDRTGRSNQPQHF
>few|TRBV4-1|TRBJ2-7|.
TGCGCCAGCAGCGTACTAGCTCTGAACTACGAGCAGTACTTC
CASSVLALNYEQYF
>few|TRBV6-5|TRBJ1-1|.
TGTGCCAGCAGTTACTACGGGCAGGGGATGTTCTTT
CASSYYGQGMFF
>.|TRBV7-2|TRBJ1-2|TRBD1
TGTGCCAGCAGCCGGGACAGGGGAGGCCCGAGGTATGGCTACACCTTC
CASSRDRGGPRYGYTF
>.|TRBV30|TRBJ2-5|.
TGTGCCTGGAGCCCAGGACAGACAGGCCAAGAGACCCAGTACTTC
CAWSPGQTGQETQYF